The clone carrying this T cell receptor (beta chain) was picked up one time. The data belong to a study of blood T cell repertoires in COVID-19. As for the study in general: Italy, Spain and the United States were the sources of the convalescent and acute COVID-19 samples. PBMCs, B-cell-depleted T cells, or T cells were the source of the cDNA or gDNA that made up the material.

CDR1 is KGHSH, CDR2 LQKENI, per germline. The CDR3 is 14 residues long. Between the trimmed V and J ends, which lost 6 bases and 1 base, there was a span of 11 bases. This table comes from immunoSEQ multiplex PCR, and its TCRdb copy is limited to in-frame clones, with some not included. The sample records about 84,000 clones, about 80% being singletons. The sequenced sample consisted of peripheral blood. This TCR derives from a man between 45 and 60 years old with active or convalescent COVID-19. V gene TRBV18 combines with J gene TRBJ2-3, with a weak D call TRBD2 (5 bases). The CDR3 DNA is TGTGCCAGCTCGCCCCGGGATGGCACAGATACGCAGTATTTT. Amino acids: CASSPRDGTDTQYF.